This TCR beta chain is drawn from a study of blood T cell repertoires in COVID-19. Study overall: PBMCs, B-cell-depleted T cells, or T cells provided the cDNA or gDNA that made up the material.

Measured with immunoSEQ multiplex PCR; TCRdb has only the in-frame clones, and not every one. The repertoire holds approximately 110,000 clones, with about nine tenths as singletons. The germline V and J ends were trimmed by 5 bases and 4 bases, with 15 bases remaining between them. Germline CDR1 SGHTA, CDR2 FQGTGA. The CDR3 consists of 14 residues. The chain employs TRBV7-3 and TRBJ2-7; D gene unclear. The TCR was taken from a human donor in a cohort sampled during active COVID-19. The sample comprised peripheral blood. CDR3 amino acids: CASSPGYPPYEQYF. The CDR3, as DNA: TGTGCCAGCAGCCCCGGGTATCCCCCTTACGAGCAGTACTTC.